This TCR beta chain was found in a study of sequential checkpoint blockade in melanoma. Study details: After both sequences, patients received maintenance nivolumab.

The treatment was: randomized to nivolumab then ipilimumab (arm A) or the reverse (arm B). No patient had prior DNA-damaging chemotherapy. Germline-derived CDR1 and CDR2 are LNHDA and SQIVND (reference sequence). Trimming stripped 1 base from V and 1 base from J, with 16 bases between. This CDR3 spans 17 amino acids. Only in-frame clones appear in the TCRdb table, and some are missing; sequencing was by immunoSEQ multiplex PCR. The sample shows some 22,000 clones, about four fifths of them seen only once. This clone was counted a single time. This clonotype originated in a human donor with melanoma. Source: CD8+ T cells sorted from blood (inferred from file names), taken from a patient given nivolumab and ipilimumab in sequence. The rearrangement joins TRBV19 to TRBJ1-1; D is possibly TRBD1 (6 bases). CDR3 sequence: CASSIVGAGEGNTEAFF. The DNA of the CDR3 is TGTGCCAGTAGTATAGTAGGGGCAGGGGAAGGGAACACTGAAGCTTTCTTT.